This TCR beta chain was documented in a study of CXCR3-negative and CXCR3-positive naive CD8 T cells. Study-wide results and limits: Naive CXCR3-positive cells had TRB CDR3s more hydrophobic than those of CXCR3-negative naive cells.

All TRB cDNA libraries came from 5' RACE performed with UMI labels. TCRdb processed the 5' RACE reads again and assigns one entry to each CDR3 protein, with no DNA. The table for this sample gives about 120,000 distinct CDR3 sequences. Germline CDR1 is MDHEN and CDR2 is SYDVKM. The CDR3 spans 13 residues. Cells that were CD45RO-CCR7+CD27+CD95- constituted naive CD8+ T cells. About this clonotype: Its specificity is not known.

The rearrangement links TRBV28 to TRBJ2-3; TCRdb lists TRBD1, though no DNA is available to test this call. This TCR was sampled from a human donor in good health. Some clones in this sample may be carry-over from other donors' samples. The sample taken for sequencing was naive CXCR3+ CD8+ T cells from blood. Subset meaning: CD45RO-CCR7+CD27+CD95- naive CD8+ T cells expressing CXCR3 (TNR3+). The CDR3 protein is CASSSTSPDTQYF.